Below are 20 T cell receptor beta chains sequenced from a single sample in a study of shared clonotypes between healthy human individuals. Libraries were prepared by immunoSEQ multiplex PCR; TCRdb keeps only in-frame clonotypes and omits some of them. The sample has roughly 2,300,000 clones, around 90% seen once. The sequencing sample was made of naive CD4+ T cells from PBMCs. Noted subset: CD45RA+ positively selected. The receptors were sampled from a man aged 18-30 years in good health. Some clones in this sample may be carry-over from other donors' samples.

The genes are TRBV14 and TRBJ2-2, with D unresolved. Trimming removed 5 bases from V and 2 bases from J, with 15 bases in between. Germline V gene lookup returns CDR1 SGHDN and CDR2 FVKESK. This CDR3 is built from 16 residues. The CDR3 sequence is CASSYRTNLNTGELFF. CDR3 DNA: TGTGCCAGCAGCTACAGAACAAATTTAAACACCGGGGAGCTGTTTTTT. The full variable domain, in which reference TRBV14 and TRBJ2-2 provide the parts outside the CDR3, is EAGVTQFPSHSVIEKGQTVTLRCDPISGHDNLYWYRRVMGKEIKFLLHFVKESKQDESGMPNNRFLAERTGGTYSTLKVQPAELEDSGVYFCASSYRTNLNTGELFFGEGSRLTVL.

The rearrangement joins TRBV18 to TRBJ2-5; D unclear. In germline, CDR1 is KGHSH, CDR2 LQKENI. The CDR3 is made up of 13 amino acids. The V end was cut by 6 bases, the J end by 1 base, with 9 bases between. As DNA, the CDR3 is TGTGCCAGCTCCGGGTCCGTCCAAGAGACCCAGTACTTC. Residues: CASSGSVQETQYF.

The chain links TRBV5-1 to TRBJ2-4, with TRBD2 identical over 9 bases. CDR1 and CDR2 (germline): SGHRS, YFSETQ. V lost 0 bases and J lost 5; bases outside the gene matches: 6. This CDR3 has 16 amino acids. The CDR3 spells CASSLASSGVENIQYF. The CDR3, as DNA: TGCGCCAGCAGCTTGGCTTCTAGCGGGGTGGAAAACATTCAGTACTTC.

The gene calls are TRBV5-4 and TRBJ2-7; a weak D match, TRBD1 (6 bases). Deletions cut 7 bases from V and 3 bases from J, with 11 bases between. CDR1 is SGHNT and CDR2 is YYREEE in the germline V gene (reference sequence). The CDR3 is made up of 12 amino acids. The chain's CDR3 is CASGTTSYEQYF. CDR3 sequence (DNA): TGTGCCAGCGGGACAACGAGCTACGAGCAGTACTTC.

This clone is a singleton in its sample. Additional DNA sequences in this sample encode the identical CDR3. The J gene is TRBJ1-3, the V gene TRBV28; maybe TRBD1 (5 bases). Trimming took off 3 bases at V and 2 bases at J, with 8 bases between the two ends. CDR1 and CDR2 (germline): MDHEN, SYDVKM. The CDR3 spans 14 residues. The CDR3 DNA reads TGTGCCAGCAGTTTTGGGGGGGCTGGAAACACCATATATTTT. Its protein is CASSFGGAGNTIYF.

This rearrangement joins TRBV10-3 to TRBJ2-2; 11 bases fit TRBD1. Germline loops: CDR1 ENHRY, CDR2 SYGVKD. This CDR3 region has 16 residues. J was trimmed by 7 bases and V by 3 bases; bases with no gene match: 7. The CDR3 spells CAISEHGTGGVGELFF. The CDR3 DNA sequence: TGTGCCATCAGTGAACACGGGACAGGGGGTGTCGGGGAGCTGTTTTTT.

The chain is built from TRBV4-3 and TRBJ2-2; the D is unclear. The V end lost 4 bases, the J end lost 0 bases, and 18 bases lay between the germline ends. Per germline, CDR1 LGHNA and CDR2 YSLEER. The CDR3 totals 18 residues. The CDR3 loop reads CASSLRMRSQTNTGELFF. For the CDR3, the DNA is TGCGCCAGCAGCCTCAGAATGCGGTCCCAGACGAACACCGGGGAGCTGTTTTTT.

The V gene is TRBV11-2, the J gene TRBJ1-2; a weak D match, TRBD1 (6 bases). Germline V lookup: CDR1 SGHAT, CDR2 FQNNGV. Trimming removed 2 bases at V and 6 bases at J, with 13 bases between. CDR3 length: 14 amino acids. The CDR3: CASSLSQGMDGYTF. The CDR3, as DNA: TGTGCCAGCAGCTTAAGTCAGGGGATGGATGGCTACACCTTC.

The chain employs TRBV11-2 and TRBJ1-1; D not certain. There are 13 residues in the CDR3. Trimming left V 5 bases short and J 8 bases short, with 15 bases between. The germline gives CDR1 SGHAT, CDR2 FQNNGV. The CDR3 DNA reads TGTGCCAGCAGCCCGATCGTGGAGGACGAAGCTTTCTTT. Its translation: CASSPIVEDEAFF.

As to this clone: This same CDR3 is encoded by further DNA sequences in the sample. The chain joins TRBV28 to TRBJ1-3; D possibly corresponds to TRBD1 (6 bases). There are 15 residues in the CDR3. V dropped 5 bases and J dropped 2 bases, with 13 bases sitting between them. CDR1 MDHEN and CDR2 SYDVKM come from the germline V gene. The CDR3 reads CASSLSGGPGNTIYF. The DNA for the CDR3 is TGTGCCAGCAGTCTATCCGGGGGCCCTGGAAACACCATATATTTT. The full variable domain, in which reference TRBV28 and TRBJ1-3 provide the parts outside the CDR3, is DVKVTQSSRYLVKRTGEKVFLECVQDMDHENMFWYRQDPGLGLRLIYFSYDVKMKEKGDIPEGYSVSREKKERFSLILESASTNQTSMYLCASSLSGGPGNTIYFGEGSWLTVV.

The chain recombines TRBV6-1 with TRBJ2-5; 11 bases align to TRBD2. Germline V gene lookup returns CDR1 MNHNS and CDR2 SASEGT. V shed 2 bases, J shed 1 base, and the junction held 6 bases outside the gene matches. The CDR3 contains 17 residues. In DNA form, the CDR3 reads TGTGCCAGCAGTGAATGGGGGACTAGCGGCCGCCAAGAGACCCAGTACTTC. Encoded protein: CASSEWGTSGRQETQYF.

On this clone: The same CDR3 can be traced to other DNA sequences in this sample. The chain employs TRBV5-4 and TRBJ2-5, with 10 positions matching TRBD2. V shed 3 bases, J shed 5 bases, and the junction held 7 bases outside the gene matches. Germline values: CDR1 SGHNT, CDR2 YYREEE (reference sequence). This CDR3 region has 15 residues. In nucleotides, the CDR3 is TGTGCCAGCAGCTCGCCGGGACTAGCGTTGGAGACCCAGTACTTC. Protein sequence: CASSSPGLALETQYF.

V gene TRBV11-2 combines with J gene TRBJ1-4; D is perhaps TRBD1 (6 bases). The CDR3 has 15 residues. Between the trimmed V and J ends, which lost 3 bases and 5 bases, there was a span of 13 bases. Per the germline V gene, CDR1 is SGHAT and CDR2 is FQNNGV. CDR3 nucleotides: TGTGCCAGCAGCTTTCAAACAGGGCGGAATGAAAAACTGTTTTTT. Its translation is CASSFQTGRNEKLFF.

The chain has TRBV5-1 and TRBJ1-1, with 9 bases fitting TRBD1. CDR3 length equals 15 residues. V lost 5 bases and J lost 3; bases outside the gene matches: 8. The germline V gene has CDR1 SGHRS and CDR2 YFSETQ. The CDR3 region has the DNA TGCGCCAGCAGGCGGACAGGGGAGATAGACACTGAAGCTTTCTTT. It is translated as CASRRTGEIDTEAFF.

J is TRBJ2-1 and V is TRBV30; TRBD2 aligns across 12 bases. Germline assignment: CDR1 GTSNPN and CDR2 SVGIG (reference sequence). The CDR3 has 15 amino acids. The ends lost 2 bases at V and 5 bases at J; junction bases unmatched: 4. In nucleotides, the CDR3 is TGTGCCTGGAGTAGACTAGCGGGAGCGCACAATGAGCAGTTCTTC. This codes for CAWSRLAGAHNEQFF.

The chain carries TRBV28 and TRBJ1-5; TRBD1 agrees at 11 bases. Germline V gene data show CDR1 as MDHEN and CDR2 as SYDVKM. Losses at the gene ends were 4 bases for V and 6 bases for J; bases not matched to a gene: 5. There are 15 residues in the CDR3. CDR3 residues: CASSSGQGASQPQHF. As DNA, the CDR3 is TGTGCCAGCAGTTCCGGACAGGGGGCTAGTCAGCCCCAGCATTTT. The complete variable domain, with remaining parts taken from reference TRBV28 and TRBJ1-5, reads DVKVTQSSRYLVKRTGEKVFLECVQDMDHENMFWYRQDPGLGLRLIYFSYDVKMKEKGDIPEGYSVSREKKERFSLILESASTNQTSMYLCASSSGQGASQPQHFGDGTRLSIL.

This clone has a single count. This rearrangement joins TRBV6-1 to TRBJ2-7, with D perhaps TRBD2 (6 bases). V dropped 6 bases and J dropped 6 bases, with 15 bases sitting between them. The CDR3 loop spans 13 amino acids. Germline-derived CDR1 and CDR2 are MNHNS and SASEGT. The CDR3 nucleotides are TGTGCCAGCAGCCCGGGCCAGCGGGTCGAGCAGTACTTC. Translation gives CASSPGQRVEQYF.

The chain joins TRBV19 to TRBJ2-1; TRBD1 agrees at 9 bases. Germline V gene lookup returns CDR1 LNHDA and CDR2 SQIVND (reference sequence). The CDR3 totals 16 residues. Trimming took 6 bases from V and 4 from J; bases not matched to a gene: 10. CDR3 DNA: TGTGCCAGTAGCACCGGGACAGGGTCCACGTACAATGAGCAGTTCTTC. Translation gives CASSTGTGSTYNEQFF.

The chain couples TRBV7-9 to TRBJ2-7; no firm D call. Between the trimmed V and J ends, which lost 1 base and 6 bases, there was a span of 19 bases. The CDR3 sequence is 16 residues long. CDR1 and CDR2 (germline): SEHNR, FQNEAQ (reference sequence). The CDR3 loop is CASSLGVSGTIVEQYF. The CDR3 nucleotides read TGTGCCAGCAGCTTAGGGGTCAGTGGAACGATTGTCGAGCAGTACTTC.

The rearrangement links TRBV19 to TRBJ1-2, with TRBD1 as a possible D gene (6 bases). Germline CDR1 LNHDA, CDR2 SQIVND (reference sequence). This CDR3 contains 16 residues. V shed 8 bases and J shed 6 bases, with 25 bases lying between them. In DNA form, the CDR3 reads TGTGCCAGTGGAAAAAGGCTGACGGGGGGCGGTGATGGCTACACCTTC. Translated: CASGKRLTGGGDGYTF.